This T cell receptor beta chain originates from a study of cytomegalovirus exposure and HLA in healthy donors. Study-level points and caveats: The study labeled approximately 150 TCR beta chains cytomegalovirus-associated.

Germline V lookup: CDR1 SGDLS, CDR2 YYNGEE. V trimming: 0 bases; J trimming: 8 bases; junction bases outside the gene matches: 11. CDR3 length: 17 residues. The validation cohort, a group of roughly 120 subjects, included the donors and was separate from the roughly 620-subject first cohort. Assay: immunoSEQ multiplex PCR; the TCRdb copy retains only in-frame clones and omits some. The repertoire consists of approximately 120,000 clones, with roughly 95% occurring once and the leading ten covering 1.7%. As to this clone: No antigen is known for it.

The chain has TRBV9 and TRBJ1-3; 10 bases fit TRBD1. The TCR comes from a man younger than 35 in good health and CMV-seronegative. Sequenced: PBMCs. The CDR3 spells CASSVALDGTGEDTIYF. The CDR3 coding sequence is TGTGCCAGCAGCGTAGCCCTGGACGGGACAGGGGAGGACACCATATATTTT.